The T cell receptor beta chain under discussion was sequenced for a study of early T cells in non-severe SARS-CoV-2 infection. Study in general: Chains stayed unpaired after sequencing of bulk RNA from unsorted whole blood.

In the library, individual cDNA molecules carried attached unique molecular identifiers. TCRdb used MiXCR to reprocess the 5' RACE reads, holding one entry per CDR3 protein. The data show 55,000 to 70,000 distinct CDR3 sequences, roughly 13% seen once. CDR1 and CDR2 (germline): SQVTM, ANQGSEA. V gave up 4 bases and J gave up 2 bases, with 18 bases separating them. The CDR3 totals 16 residues. Overall study findings and caveats: There was a bias toward anti-spike CD8 responses in VDJdb matching, which missed private and CD4 specificities.

The table lists this clonotype with a few counts. The target antigen is unknown. This clonotype originated in an adult who was a healthcare worker with PCR-confirmed SARS-CoV-2 infection or an uninfected control (not recorded which). Sequencing used whole blood. The chain carries TRBV29-1 and TRBJ2-1; D is perhaps TRBD1 (6 bases). CDR3 DNA sequence: TGCAGCGTTGGCCGACTACCAGGGGTCACCTACAATGAGCAGTTCTTC. Its translation is CSVGRLPGVTYNEQFF.